Listed below are T cell receptor beta chains from one sample, sequenced in a study of shared clonotypes between healthy human individuals. Generated by immunoSEQ multiplex PCR, the TCRdb table keeps only in-frame clones and is missing some. The sample gives under 850,000 clones, around 70% of which show up once; over 1.5% is in the top ten. Sequencing was performed on memory CD4+ T cells sorted from blood. The origin of the receptors is a woman aged 25 to 39 in good health. Both conserved end residues are part of each CDR3. D genes are given only for firm matches. A row's size may be missing; if present it is once, few, many or a size class.

>TRBJ2-5|TRBD1|.|TRBV14
CASSPTPGQRGSQYF
TGTGCCAGCAGCCCAACACCGGGACAGAGGGGTTCCCAGTACTTC
>TRBJ2-3|.|.|TRBV5-8
CASSLGRSDTQYF
TGTGCCAGCAGCTTGGGGAGGAGCGATACGCAGTATTTT
>TRBJ1-1|.|.|TRBV28
CASRGVGTEAFF
TGTGCCAGCAGAGGGGTTGGCACTGAAGCTTTCTTT
>TRBJ2-1|.|.|TRBV5-1
CASSLQVAGSGDNEQFF
TGCGCCAGCAGCTTGCAGGTGGCAGGATCGGGGGACAATGAGCAGTTCTTC
>TRBJ2-2|TRBD2|.|TRBV28
CASSFASMTSGNFGELFF
TGTGCCAGCAGTTTTGCCTCAATGACTAGCGGCAACTTCGGGGAGCTGTTTTTT
>TRBJ2-3|.|.|TRBV10-3
CAISEPDRSTDTQYF
TGTGCCATCAGTGAGCCGGACAGAAGCACAGATACGCAGTATTTT
>TRBJ1-3|.|.|TRBV10-2
CASSGESGSGNTIYF
TGCGCCAGCAGTGGGGAGAGTGGCTCTGGAAACACCATATATTTT
>TRBJ1-2|TRBD1|.|TRBV6-5
CASSYTYGTGDYGYTF
TGTGCCAGCAGTTACACTTACGGGACAGGGGACTATGGCTACACCTTC
>TRBJ2-5|.|few|TRBV18
CASSLGREETQYF
TGTGCCAGCTCACTAGGCAGGGAAGAGACCCAGTACTTC
>TRBJ1-2|TRBD1|.|TRBV4-2
CASSQEGQGAPRYGYTF
TGTGCCAGCAGCCAAGAGGGACAGGGGGCACCGAGGTATGGCTACACCTTC
>TRBJ2-7|.|.|TRBV5-8
CASSPRATYEQYF
TGTGCCAGCAGCCCCAGGGCGACCTACGAGCAGTACTTC
>TRBJ2-2|.|.|TRBV5-1
CASSLEVSGELFF
TGCGCCAGCAGCTTGGAGGTCTCCGGGGAGCTGTTTTTT
>TRBJ2-2|.|.|TRBV7-9
CASSLTANTGELFF
TGTGCCAGCAGCTTGACAGCGAACACCGGGGAGCTGTTTTTT
>TRBJ1-5|.|.|TRBV11-1
CASSSRQNQPQHF
TGTGCCAGCAGCAGCAGACAGAATCAGCCCCAGCATTTT
>TRBJ2-5|TRBD1|.|TRBV29-1
CSGRQGSETQYF
TGCAGCGGCCGACAGGGTTCAGAGACCCAGTACTTC
>TRBJ2-2|.|.|TRBV30
CAWGPVTNTGELFF
TGTGCCTGGGGCCCGGTCACTAACACCGGGGAGCTGTTTTTT
>TRBJ1-2|TRBD1|.|TRBV28
CASSETEGAANYGYTF
TGTGCCAGCAGTGAGACCGAGGGGGCAGCTAACTATGGCTACACCTTC
>TRBJ2-1|.|.|TRBV27
CASQNMGQYNEQFF
TGTGCCAGCCAAAATATGGGACAATACAATGAGCAGTTCTTC
>TRBJ1-2|.|.|TRBV30
CAWSHGFGYTF
TGTGCCTGGAGCCACGGCTTTGGCTACACCTTC
>TRBJ1-1|TRBD1|.|TRBV5-1
CASSFGTGQDTEAFF
TGCGCCAGCAGCTTCGGGACAGGTCAGGACACTGAAGCTTTCTTT
>TRBJ2-3|TRBD1|many|TRBV10-1
CASSESGTGVRDTQYF
TGCGCCAGCAGTGAGTCCGGGACAGGGGTTCGGGATACGCAGTATTTT
>TRBJ2-3|.|.|TRBV18
CASSPPPRGIGGTDTQYF
TGTGCCAGCTCACCACCGCCTCGAGGGATCGGGGGCACAGATACGCAGTATTTT
>TRBJ2-7|TRBD1|.|TRBV10-1
CASSSGQGTHEQYF
TGCGCCAGCAGCTCGGGACAGGGGACCCACGAGCAGTACTTC
>TRBJ1-4|TRBD1|many|TRBV11-3
CASSSRAGGRETNEKLFF
TGTGCCAGCAGCTCGCGGGCAGGGGGTAGGGAAACTAATGAAAAACTGTTTTTT
>TRBJ2-5|.|.|TRBV19
CASSIAQETQYF
TGTGCCAGTAGTATTGCCCAAGAGACCCAGTACTTC
>TRBJ1-3|TRBD1|.|TRBV15
CATSRVRTGNFGNTIYF
TGTGCCACCAGCAGAGTGCGGACAGGGAATTTTGGAAACACCATATATTTT
>TRBJ1-5|TRBD1|once|TRBV2
CASSTSGGRNQPQHF
TGTGCCAGCAGTACTTCAGGGGGAAGGAATCAGCCCCAGCATTTT
>TRBJ2-3|TRBD2|.|TRBV5-4
CASSFGSGSGDTQYF
TGTGCCAGCAGCTTCGGTAGCGGGAGTGGAGATACGCAGTATTTT
>TRBJ1-4|.|.|TRBV19
CASSSATNEKLFF
TGTGCCAGTAGCTCCGCAACTAATGAAAAACTGTTTTTT
>TRBJ2-1|.|.|TRBV6-5
CASSYDPASRNEQFF
TGTGCCAGCAGTTACGATCCGGCTAGCCGGAATGAGCAGTTCTTC
>TRBJ1-2|.|many|TRBV5-1
CASSLVGAYGYTF
TGCGCCAGCAGCTTGGTCGGAGCCTATGGCTACACCTTC
>TRBJ2-7|.|.|TRBV5-6
CASSFQSIGEQYF
TGTGCCAGCAGCTTCCAATCCATAGGCGAGCAGTACTTC
>TRBJ2-1|TRBD1|many|TRBV7-3
CASSIGQGNNEQFF
TGTGCCAGCAGCATCGGACAGGGAAACAATGAGCAGTTCTTC
>TRBJ1-5|.|many|TRBV25-1
CASSDREGNQPQHF
TGTGCCAGCAGTGACAGGGAGGGCAATCAGCCCCAGCATTTT
>TRBJ2-3|.|.|TRBV7-2
CASSRDTDTQYF
TGTGCCAGCAGCAGAGACACAGATACGCAGTATTTT
>TRBJ2-3|.|many|TRBV18
CASSKASGTDTQYF
TGTGCCAGCTCAAAGGCTAGCGGCACAGATACGCAGTATTTT
>TRBJ2-3|TRBD2|.|TRBV5-1
CASTAPTSRHPTDTQYF
TGCGCCAGCACTGCCCCGACTAGCAGACACCCCACAGATACGCAGTATTTT
>TRBJ2-7|.|.|TRBV5-6
CASSGGRTDDYEQYF
TGTGCCAGCAGCGGGGGACGTACGGATGACTACGAGCAGTACTTC
>TRBJ1-5|TRBD1|.|TRBV19
CASSTGQGDFQPQHF
TGTGCCAGTAGCACGGGACAGGGGGATTTTCAGCCCCAGCATTTT
>TRBJ2-7|.|.|TRBV5-1
CASSLAVQYEQYF
TGCGCCAGCAGCTTGGCCGTCCAATACGAGCAGTACTTC
>TRBJ2-2|TRBD2|.|TRBV18
CASSPNSVAGGTGELFF
TGTGCCAGCTCACCAAATTCAGTAGCGGGAGGTACCGGGGAGCTGTTTTTT
>TRBJ2-1|TRBD2|.|TRBV11-3
CASSLGVLAGGREQFF
TGTGCCAGCAGCTTAGGGGTCCTAGCGGGAGGGCGGGAGCAGTTCTTC
>TRBJ2-3|.|once|TRBV14
CASSQVVRAFTDTQYF
TGTGCCAGCAGCCAAGTCGTTCGTGCGTTCACAGATACGCAGTATTTT
>TRBJ2-6|.|.|TRBV30
CACGTAAGGANVLTF
TGTGCCTGCGGGACCGCCGCGGGGGGGGCCAACGTCCTGACTTTC
>TRBJ1-4|TRBD1|.|TRBV18
CASSRESQGGEKLFF
TGTGCCAGCTCACGAGAGTCACAGGGGGGTGAAAAACTGTTTTTT
>TRBJ2-1|TRBD2|.|TRBV5-1
CASSRGGRVNEQFF
TGCGCCAGCAGCCGGGGCGGGAGGGTGAATGAGCAGTTCTTC
>TRBJ1-1|.|.|TRBV18
CASSQGHITEAFF
TGTGCCAGCTCACAAGGACACATCACTGAAGCTTTCTTT
>TRBJ2-2|.|few|TRBV7-2
CATTFFEGGELFF
TGTGCCACCACATTCTTCGAAGGCGGGGAGCTGTTTTTT
>TRBJ1-4|.|.|TRBV5-4
CASSLGDKLFF
TGTGCCAGCAGCTTAGGGGACAAACTGTTTTTT
>TRBJ1-2|.|.|TRBV5-1
CASSLVSDYGYTF
TGCGCCAGCAGCTTGGTTTCAGACTATGGCTACACCTTC
>TRBJ2-1|TRBD2|once|TRBV5-1
CASSPLLAGGEEQFF
TGCGCCAGCAGCCCCCTCCTAGCGGGAGGAGAGGAGCAGTTCTTC